This entry lists 17 T cell receptor beta chains sequenced from one sample in a study of a mutant IDH1 vaccine in newly diagnosed glioma. Assay used: immunoSEQ multiplex PCR; TCRdb lists only in-frame clones, some missing. The top ten hold about 7% of the sample, which has under 70,000 clones, roughly four fifths seen once. Their cognate antigens are unknown. Time point specified: week 5, during vaccination. All doses held 300 ug of mutant IDH1 20-mer peptide, with topical imiquimod. The sequencing used PBMCs, collected from a glioma patient whose treatment included an IDH1 peptide vaccine. These receptors came from a woman in her forties or fifties with glioma.

This clone was counted between two and nine times. The chain combines TRBV6-1 with TRBJ2-7; perhaps TRBD1 as D (6 bases). Germline V lookup: CDR1 MNHNS, CDR2 SASEGT. The CDR3 is 14 amino acids. Trimming stripped 8 bases from V and 0 bases from J, with 14 bases between. CDR3 loop: CASWGLGASYEQYF. CDR3 DNA: TGTGCCAGCTGGGGGCTCGGCGCCTCCTACGAGCAGTACTTC.

In nucleotides, the CDR3 is TGTGCCAGCTCGCTTTCTCCCACTGAAGCTTTCTTT. This gives the protein CASSLSPTEAFF. The chain couples TRBV18 to TRBJ1-1; D not certain. The CDR3 is made up of 12 amino acids. Germline CDR1 and CDR2: KGHSH and LQKENI. V dropped 6 bases and J dropped 4 bases, with 9 bases sitting between them.

The chain links TRBV18 to TRBJ1-2, with a tentative D call TRBD1 (6 bases). Germline V lookup: CDR1 KGHSH, CDR2 LQKENI. The V gene lost 1 base and the J gene lost 6 bases, with 12 bases spanning the gap. The CDR3 spans 14 residues. The CDR3 region has the DNA TGTGCCAGCTCACCACAGGGGGGCGGACATGGCTACACCTTC. Protein sequence: CASSPQGGGHGYTF.

The CDR3 sequence: CASSFDRYTEAFF. The CDR3 region has the DNA TGTGCCAGCAGCTTCGACCGGTACACTGAAGCTTTCTTT. The chain links TRBV11-3 to TRBJ1-1; D gene uncertain. With 3 bases removed from V and 3 bases from J, the gap between germline ends came to 8 bases. Germline V CDR1 and CDR2: SGHNT, YENEEA. The CDR3 runs to 13 residues.

The chain joins TRBV19 to TRBJ2-5; possible D gene TRBD2, 6 bases. Germline assignment: CDR1 LNHDA and CDR2 SQIVND (reference sequence). V shed 4 bases and J shed 3 bases, with 15 bases lying between them. This CDR3 has 15 residues. The CDR3 coding sequence is TGTGCCAGTAGTAGAGCTAGCGACCCAAAAGAGACCCAGTACTTC. It is translated as CASSRASDPKETQYF.

The genes are TRBV15 and TRBJ2-3; TRBD2 aligns across 13 bases. The CDR3 loop spans 17 amino acids. Germline V gene lookup returns CDR1 LNHNV and CDR2 YYDKDF (reference sequence). Germline trimming cut 2 bases from V and 2 bases from J; bases unmatched to any gene: 4. The CDR3 DNA follows: TGTGCCACCAGCAGATCAGGGACTAGCGGGGTCACAGATACGCAGTATTTT. Translated, it gives CATSRSGTSGVTDTQYF.

J is TRBJ2-5 and V is TRBV2; D is possibly TRBD2 (5 bases). V was cut by 2 bases and J by 5 bases, with 9 bases left in between. The CDR3 spans 13 residues. Germline V lookup: CDR1 SNHLY, CDR2 FYNNEI. CDR3 sequence (DNA): TGTGCCAGCAGTGAATTGGAGGCGGAGACCCAGTACTTC. This encodes CASSELEAETQYF.

The chain uses TRBV5-5 and TRBJ2-3; 11 bases agree with TRBD2. J was trimmed by 3 bases and V by 6 bases; bases with no gene match: 9. Germline CDR1 is SGHKS and CDR2 is YYEKEE (reference sequence). The CDR3 covers 16 residues. The CDR3 here is CASTRGASGGTDTQYF. DNA for the CDR3: TGTGCCAGCACTCGTGGGGCTAGCGGGGGGACAGATACGCAGTATTTT.

CDR3 sequence reads: CASSLVSGGSRTYEQYF. The CDR3 DNA reads TGCGCCAGCAGCTTGGTTAGCGGGGGCTCTCGTACCTACGAGCAGTACTTC. The chain links TRBV5-1 to TRBJ2-7; 9 nucleotides align to TRBD2. Germline CDR1 and CDR2: SGHRS and YFSETQ. V lost 0 bases and J lost 2; bases outside the gene matches: 9. The CDR3 runs to 17 residues.

This sequence joins TRBV19 and TRBJ1-6; maybe TRBD1 (5 bases). Germline CDR1 is LNHDA and CDR2 is SQIVND (reference sequence). Trimming shortened V by 8 bases and J by 10 bases, and 18 bases separated the two germline ends. The CDR3 has 14 amino acids. The DNA of the CDR3 is TGTGCCAGTGGGGCCCCGCAGGGCTGGTCACCCCTCCACTTT. Translated, it gives CASGAPQGWSPLHF.

This clone has a handful of counts. The CDR3 spells CASSIGGVQPQHF. Here the CDR3 DNA reads TGTGCCAGTAGTATTGGGGGGGTTCAGCCCCAGCATTTT. The chain has TRBV19 and TRBJ1-5; D is perhaps TRBD1 (5 bases). The CDR3 has 13 residues. In germline, CDR1 is LNHDA, CDR2 SQIVND (reference sequence). Trimming removed 3 bases from V and 6 bases from J, with 9 bases in between. Full variable domain (missing parts from reference TRBV19 and TRBJ1-5): DGGITQSPKYLFRKEGQNVTLSCEQNLNHDAMYWYRQDPGQGLRLIYYSQIVNDFQKGDIAEGYSVSREKKESFPLTVTSAQKNPTAFYLCASSIGGVQPQHFGDGTRLSIL.

The V gene is TRBV5-4, the J gene TRBJ2-7; no definite D call. Trimming took off 7 bases at V and 0 bases at J, with 5 bases between the two ends. The germline V gene encodes CDR1 SGHNT and CDR2 YYREEE (reference sequence). The CDR3 runs to 11 residues. The CDR3 sequence is CASSFSYEQYF. CDR3 sequence (DNA): TGTGCCAGCTCGTTCTCCTACGAGCAGTACTTC.

This sequence joins TRBV18 and TRBJ2-3; no definite D call. There are 12 residues in the CDR3. Trimming stripped 2 bases from V and 5 bases from J, with 5 bases between. Germline assignment: CDR1 KGHSH and CDR2 LQKENI. This CDR3 reads CASSPAQDTQYF. CDR3 coding DNA: TGTGCCAGCTCACCAGCCCAAGATACGCAGTATTTT.

The chain employs TRBV29-1 and TRBJ2-7; D tentatively reads TRBD1 or TRBD2 (7 bases each). This CDR3 has 13 residues. Deletions cut 4 bases from V and 6 bases from J, with 16 bases between. Germline loops: CDR1 SQVTM, CDR2 ANQGSEA. The CDR3 nucleotides read TGCAGCGTTGGGGAGGGGGCGGTTCGCGAGCAGTACTTC. Residues: CSVGEGAVREQYF.

This chain uses TRBV27 with TRBJ2-1; TRBD1 aligns across 11 bases. This CDR3 has 15 amino acids. After removal of 5 bases from V and 12 bases from J, the junction contained 12 bases not matched to a gene. Germline V gene lookup returns CDR1 MNHEY and CDR2 SMNVEV (reference sequence). The CDR3 is CASSLRRDRGDGQFF. As DNA, the CDR3 is TGTGCCAGCAGTCTGCGGAGGGACAGGGGGGACGGGCAGTTCTTC.

The rearrangement links TRBV5-1 to TRBJ2-2; D is perhaps TRBD1 (6 bases). Trimming took 0 bases from V and 4 from J, leaving 10 bases between them. The germline CDR1 and CDR2 sequences are SGHRS and YFSETQ. This CDR3 is built from 15 residues. The CDR3 DNA follows: TGCGCCAGCAGCTTGGAACAGGGCGGCACCGGGGAGCTGTTTTTT. Encoded protein: CASSLEQGGTGELFF.

The chain uses TRBV6-6 and TRBJ1-1; TRBD1 is a possible D gene (5 bases). This CDR3 comprises 16 residues. Per the germline V gene, CDR1 is MNHNY and CDR2 is SVGAGI (reference sequence). V was cut by 0 bases and J by 0 bases, with 11 bases left in between. CDR3 sequence reads: CASSYSTAGMNTEAFF. The CDR3 DNA reads as TGTGCCAGCAGTTACTCGACGGCAGGGATGAACACTGAAGCTTTCTTT.